A selection of T cell receptor beta chains follows, all from one sample in a study of Ad26.COV2.S vaccination and SARS-CoV-2 variants. Measured with immunoSEQ multiplex PCR; TCRdb has only the in-frame clones, and not every one. The sample includes about 390,000 clones, more than 85% of them seen just once. The source was peripheral blood, collected in a trial of Ad26.COV2.S vaccine versus placebo. The source of these receptors is a person between 18 and 60 years old who received the Ad26.COV2.S COVID-19 vaccine or a placebo. The CDR3 runs from the conserved cysteine through the conserved F or W. The order of the fields is clone size, J gene, V gene, D gene, CDR3 DNA, CDR3 protein. The D gene is left open where the match is weak. Clone size is not always given. Where it is, it says once, few, many or a class for expanded clones.

>.|TRBJ2-5|TRBV19|TRBD1
TGTGCCAGTACCTCCGGACAGGGGGTTTGGGAGACCCAGTACTTC
CASTSGQGVWETQYF
>.|TRBJ1-4|TRBV11-2|.
TGTGCCAGCAGCTTAGCGCACAAGACAACTAATGAAAAACTGTTTTTT
CASSLAHKTTNEKLFF
>.|TRBJ1-1|TRBV6-2/TRBV6-3|.
TGTGCCAGCAGTTGGATACATTCATCCGAAGCTTTCTTT
CASSWIHSSEAFF
>few|TRBJ1-1|TRBV7-8|.
TGTGCCAGCACCCCAGACGGGTCTCGTATGAACACTGAAGCTTTCTTT
CASTPDGSRMNTEAFF
>.|TRBJ2-1|TRBV13|.
TGTGCCAGCAGCTTGGGTCGTTCTAAGAATGAGCAGTTCTTC
CASSLGRSKNEQFF
>.|TRBJ2-5|TRBV18|TRBD2
TGTGCCAGCTCACCACCGGGACTAGCCCCGGGGGGAGAGACCCAGTACTTC
CASSPPGLAPGGETQYF
>.|TRBJ2-6|TRBV19|.
TGTGCCAGTAATGCGATCTCTGGGGCCAACGTCCTGACTTTC
CASNAISGANVLTF
>.|TRBJ1-1|TRBV5-1|.
TGCGCCAGCAGCTTGATACGGCTGAACACTGAAGCTTTCTTT
CASSLIRLNTEAFF
>.|TRBJ1-2|TRBV25-1|.
TGTGCCAGCAGTGAACCGAAGGGGCCTAGTGGCTACACCTTC
CASSEPKGPSGYTF
>.|TRBJ1-4|TRBV5-5|.
TGTGCCAGCAGCTTGGAGCCAGGGTATTTTGAAAAACTGTTTTTT
CASSLEPGYFEKLFF
>.|TRBJ2-2|TRBV4-3|.
TGCGCCAGCAGCCAGGGGTACACCGGGGAGCTGTTTTTT
CASSQGYTGELFF
>.|TRBJ2-1|TRBV20-1|.
TGCAGTGCTGGCAGAAATGAGCAGTTCTTC
CSAGRNEQFF
>.|TRBJ1-5|TRBV7-9|.
TGTGCCAGCAGCCCGCGGTTGGGTCAGCCCCAGCATTTT
CASSPRLGQPQHF
>.|TRBJ1-1|TRBV7-2|TRBD1
TGTGCCAGCAGCTTAAGGGGGCCGAACACTGAAGCTTTCTTT
CASSLRGPNTEAFF
>.|TRBJ2-7|TRBV20-1|.
TGCAGTGCTAGTAGTCGAGGGGTTCTCTACGAGCAGTACTTC
CSASSRGVLYEQYF
>.|TRBJ2-3|TRBV27|.
TGTGCCAGCAGTTTAGAGACAGATACGCAGTATTTT
CASSLETDTQYF
>.|TRBJ1-2|TRBV18|TRBD1
TGTGCCAGCTCACCTTCCGGACAGGGGGCGCGAGGCTACACCTTC
CASSPSGQGARGYTF
>.|TRBJ2-5|TRBV5-1|.
TGCGCCAGCAGTTCCGGGACACATCAAGAGACCCAGTACTTC
CASSSGTHQETQYF
>.|TRBJ2-3|TRBV5-6|.
TGTGCCAGCAGCTTGCAAACAGATACGCAGTATTTT
CASSLQTDTQYF
>once|TRBJ2-2|TRBV7-2|.
TGTGCCGGAAGCATCAGGGCGGATGGCGGGGAGCTGTTTTTT
CAGSIRADGGELFF
>.|TRBJ2-2|TRBV3-1/TRBV3-2|TRBD2
TGTGCCAGCAGCCAAGGAGGACTAGCGGGGGCGACCGGGGAGCTGTTTTTT
CASSQGGLAGATGELFF
>.|TRBJ2-6|TRBV11-2|.
TGTGCCAGCAAGGAGGGCGTCTCTGGGGCCAACGTCCTGACTTTC
CASKEGVSGANVLTF
>.|TRBJ2-5|TRBV18|TRBD1
TGTGCCAGCTCGTTCGCCACAGGGGCCGAGACCCAGTACTTC
CASSFATGAETQYF
>.|TRBJ1-1|TRBV1|.
TGCACCAGCCGGGGCGGGGCTTTCTTT
CTSRGGAFF
>.|TRBJ2-6|TRBV12-5|.
TGTGCTAGTGCCGGGACAAGAATCTCTGGGGCCAACGTCCTGACTTTC
CASAGTRISGANVLTF
>.|TRBJ1-6|TRBV5-8|.
TGTGCCAGCAGCTCCCTTATTTCACCCCTCCACTTT
CASSSLISPLHF
>few|TRBJ1-1|TRBV9|.
TGTGCCAGCAGCGTAGCTGGCCAGAACACTGAAGCTTTCTTT
CASSVAGQNTEAFF
>.|TRBJ1-2|TRBV6-2/TRBV6-3|TRBD1
TGTGCCAGCAGTATCACGGACAGGGATGGCTACACCTTC
CASSITDRDGYTF
>once|TRBJ1-5|TRBV3-1/TRBV3-2|.
TGTGCCAGCAGCCCCCAGGTAGGGGGAAATCAGCCCCAGCATTTT
CASSPQVGGNQPQHF
>.|TRBJ2-1|TRBV5-1|TRBD1
TGCGCCAGCAGCTCGGGACAGAACTCCTACAATGAGCAGTTCTTC
CASSSGQNSYNEQFF
>.|TRBJ2-5|TRBV19|.
TGTGCCAGTAGTAGAGGGGAAGCCCGGACTGAAGAGACCCAGTACTTC
CASSRGEARTEETQYF
>.|TRBJ2-1|TRBV5-1|TRBD1
TGCGCCAGCAGTCCGCGACAGGGCGAAGAGCAGTTCTTC
CASSPRQGEEQFF
>.|TRBJ1-2|TRBV9|.
TGTGCCAGCAGCGCCGAGCCAGGACAGAACTATGGCTACACCTTC
CASSAEPGQNYGYTF
>once|TRBJ2-3|TRBV6-5|.
TGTGCCAGCAGTTCCCAACGGGGCGCAGATACGCAGTATTTT
CASSSQRGADTQYF
>.|TRBJ2-2|TRBV4-1|.
TGCGCCAGCAGCCAAAACATCCGGACCGGGGAGCTGTTTTTT
CASSQNIRTGELFF
>.|TRBJ2-7|TRBV5-5|.
TGTGCCAGCGGGGGACGGAACCTTTACGAGCAGTACTTC
CASGGRNLYEQYF
>.|TRBJ1-1|TRBV19|.
TGTGCCAGTAGCGGGGACGGAGTATGGGACACTGAAGCTTTCTTT
CASSGDGVWDTEAFF
>.|TRBJ2-2|TRBV15|.
TGTGCCACCAGCAGAGATCTAGGGGGAAACACCGGGGAGCTGTTTTTT
CATSRDLGGNTGELFF
>.|TRBJ2-1|TRBV10-3|TRBD2
TGTGCCATCAGGGTGACTAGCTACTACAATGAGCAGTTCTTC
CAIRVTSYYNEQFF
>.|TRBJ2-2|TRBV5-1|.
TGCGCCAGCAGCAAAGGGGAACTTACCGGGGAGCTGTTTTTT
CASSKGELTGELFF
>.|TRBJ2-1|TRBV19|.
TGTGCCAGTAGACCCGGGACTCGATACAATGAGCAGTTCTTC
CASRPGTRYNEQFF